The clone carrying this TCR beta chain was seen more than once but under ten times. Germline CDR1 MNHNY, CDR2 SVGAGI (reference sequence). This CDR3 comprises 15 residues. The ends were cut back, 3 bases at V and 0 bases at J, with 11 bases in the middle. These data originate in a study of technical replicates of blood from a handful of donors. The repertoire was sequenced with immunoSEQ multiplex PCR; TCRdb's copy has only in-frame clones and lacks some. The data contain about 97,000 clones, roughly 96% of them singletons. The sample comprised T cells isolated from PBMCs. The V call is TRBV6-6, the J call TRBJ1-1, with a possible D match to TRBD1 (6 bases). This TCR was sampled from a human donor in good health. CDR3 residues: CASSYPGVVNTEAFF. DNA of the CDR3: TGTGCCAGCAGTTATCCAGGGGTCGTGAACACTGAAGCTTTCTTT.